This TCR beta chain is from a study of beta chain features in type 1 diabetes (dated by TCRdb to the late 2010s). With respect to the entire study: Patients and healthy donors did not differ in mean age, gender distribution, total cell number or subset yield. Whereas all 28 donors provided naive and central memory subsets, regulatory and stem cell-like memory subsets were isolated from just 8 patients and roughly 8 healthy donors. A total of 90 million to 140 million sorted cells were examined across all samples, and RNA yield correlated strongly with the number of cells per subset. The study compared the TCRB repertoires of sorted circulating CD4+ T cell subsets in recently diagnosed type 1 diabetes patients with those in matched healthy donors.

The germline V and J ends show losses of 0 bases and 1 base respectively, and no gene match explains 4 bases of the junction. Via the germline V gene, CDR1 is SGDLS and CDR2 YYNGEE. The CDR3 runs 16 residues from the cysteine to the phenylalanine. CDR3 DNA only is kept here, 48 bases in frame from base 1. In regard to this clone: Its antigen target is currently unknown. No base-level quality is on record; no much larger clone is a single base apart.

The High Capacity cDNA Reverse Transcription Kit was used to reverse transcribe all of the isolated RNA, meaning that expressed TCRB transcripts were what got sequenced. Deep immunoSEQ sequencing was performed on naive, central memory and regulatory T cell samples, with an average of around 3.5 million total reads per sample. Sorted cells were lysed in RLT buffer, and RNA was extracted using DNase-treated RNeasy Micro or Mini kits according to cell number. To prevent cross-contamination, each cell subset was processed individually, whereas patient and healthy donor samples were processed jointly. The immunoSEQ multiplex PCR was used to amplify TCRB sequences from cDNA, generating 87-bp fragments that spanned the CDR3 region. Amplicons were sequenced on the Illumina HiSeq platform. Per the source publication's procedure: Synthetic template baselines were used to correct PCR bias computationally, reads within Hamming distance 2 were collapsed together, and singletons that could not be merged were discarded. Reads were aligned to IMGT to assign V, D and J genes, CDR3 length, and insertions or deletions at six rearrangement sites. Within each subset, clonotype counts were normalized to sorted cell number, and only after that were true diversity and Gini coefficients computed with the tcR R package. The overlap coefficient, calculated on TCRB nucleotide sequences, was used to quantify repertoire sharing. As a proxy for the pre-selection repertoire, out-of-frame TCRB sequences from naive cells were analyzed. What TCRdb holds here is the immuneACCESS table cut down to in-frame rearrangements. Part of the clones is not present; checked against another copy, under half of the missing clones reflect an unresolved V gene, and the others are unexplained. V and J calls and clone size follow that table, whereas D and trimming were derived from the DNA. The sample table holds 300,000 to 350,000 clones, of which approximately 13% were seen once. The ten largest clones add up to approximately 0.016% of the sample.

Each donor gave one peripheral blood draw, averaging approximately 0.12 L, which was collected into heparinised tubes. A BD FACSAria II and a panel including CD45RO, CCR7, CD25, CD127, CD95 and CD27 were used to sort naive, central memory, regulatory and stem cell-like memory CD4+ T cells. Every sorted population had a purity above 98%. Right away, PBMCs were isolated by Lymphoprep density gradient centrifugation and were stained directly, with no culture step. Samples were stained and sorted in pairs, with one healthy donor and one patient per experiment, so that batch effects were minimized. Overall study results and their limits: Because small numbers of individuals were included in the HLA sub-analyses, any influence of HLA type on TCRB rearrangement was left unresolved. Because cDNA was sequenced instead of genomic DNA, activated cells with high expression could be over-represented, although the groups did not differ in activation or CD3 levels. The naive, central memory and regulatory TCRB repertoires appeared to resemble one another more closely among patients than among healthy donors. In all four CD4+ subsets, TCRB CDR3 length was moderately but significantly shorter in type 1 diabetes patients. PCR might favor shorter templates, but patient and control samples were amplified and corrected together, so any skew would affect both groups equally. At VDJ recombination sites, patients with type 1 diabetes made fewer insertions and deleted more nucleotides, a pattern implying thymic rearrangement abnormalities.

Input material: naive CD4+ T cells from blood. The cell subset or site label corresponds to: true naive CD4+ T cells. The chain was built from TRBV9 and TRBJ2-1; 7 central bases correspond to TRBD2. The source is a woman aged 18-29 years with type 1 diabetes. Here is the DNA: TGTGCCAGCAGCGTAGTAACGGGGGGTTCCTACAATGAGCAGTTCTTC. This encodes CASSVVTGGSYNEQFF.